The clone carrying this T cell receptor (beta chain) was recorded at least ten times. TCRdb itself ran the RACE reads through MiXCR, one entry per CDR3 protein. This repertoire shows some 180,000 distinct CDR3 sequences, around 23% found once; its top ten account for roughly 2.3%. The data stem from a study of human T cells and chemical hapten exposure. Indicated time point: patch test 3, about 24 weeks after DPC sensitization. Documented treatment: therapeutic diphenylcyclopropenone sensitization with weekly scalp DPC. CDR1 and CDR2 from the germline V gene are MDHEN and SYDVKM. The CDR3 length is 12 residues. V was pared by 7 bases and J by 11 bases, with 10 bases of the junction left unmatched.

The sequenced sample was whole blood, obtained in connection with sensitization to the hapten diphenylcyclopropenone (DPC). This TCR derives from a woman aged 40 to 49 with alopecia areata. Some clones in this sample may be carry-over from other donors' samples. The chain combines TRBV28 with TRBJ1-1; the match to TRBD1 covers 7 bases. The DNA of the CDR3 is TGTGCCAGCACCACCTCAGGGGGGGTCGCTTTCTTT. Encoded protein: CASTTSGGVAFF.